The 30 T cell receptor beta chains reported below all come from one sample, sequenced in a study of T cells in Graves' hyperthyroidism and ophthalmopathy. The source material, RNA transcripts, was used to amplify TCR beta CDR3 regions. In the first-round RT-PCR of the TCR CDR3, the HTBI primer set was used. Each CDR3 protein gets one entry after TCRdb re-called the multiplex PCR reads with MiXCR. The data show roughly 350,000 distinct CDR3 sequences, with roughly 14% seen just once and 15% to 20% held by the top ten. The sequenced sample was blood. Receptor source: a woman in her twenties or thirties with Graves' ophthalmopathy.

This clonotype was recorded at least ten times. This chain joins TRBV2 and TRBJ1-3, with no clear D. Germline lookup yields CDR1 SNHLY and CDR2 FYNNEI. V lost 6 bases and J 6 bases, leaving 6 bases between the germline ends. The CDR3 is 11 residues long. The CDR3 here is CASRATNTIYF. CDR3 nucleotides: TGTGCCAGCAGAGCAACAAACACCATATATTTT.

This clonotype was counted ten times or more. The chain links TRBV3-1 to TRBJ2-2; D is unclear. The CDR3 covers 15 residues. The V end lost 0 bases, the J end lost 2 bases, and 7 bases lay between the germline ends. Per the germline V gene, CDR1 is LGHDT and CDR2 is YNNKEL (reference sequence). The CDR3 DNA is TGTGCCAGCAGCCAAGAGGGTTTCAACACCGGGGAGCTGTTTTTT. Translated, it gives CASSQEGFNTGELFF.

Many counts were recorded for this clonotype. This chain links TRBV20-1 with TRBJ2-1; 16 bases match TRBD2. Germline lookup yields CDR1 DFQATT and CDR2 SNEGSKA (reference sequence). The CDR3 runs to 17 residues. V lost 6 bases to trimming and J lost 6 bases; unmatched junction nucleotides: 11. In DNA, the CDR3 is TGCAGTGCCGAGGGACTAGCGGGGGGGAAGATCGTCAATGAGCAGTTCTTC. Its translation: CSAEGLAGGKIVNEQFF.

Of note for this clonotype: One end of the junction fails to match germline, which may point to a read error. V gene TRBV28 combines with J gene TRBJ1-2; D might be TRBD1 (5 bases). Germline CDR1 and CDR2: MDHEN and SYDVKM. There are 14 residues in the CDR3. This chain's CDR3 is CASTPPRRDYGHTF. The CDR3 DNA sequence: TGTGCCAGCACACCCCCTAGACGGGACTATGGCCACACCTTC.

This clonotype was seen at least ten times. This chain links TRBV20-1 with TRBJ2-1; D could derive from TRBD1 or TRBD2 (6 bases each). Germline-derived CDR1 and CDR2 are DFQATT and SNEGSKA (reference sequence). V was trimmed by 6 bases and J by 3 bases, leaving 21 bases between them. The CDR3 extends over 16 amino acids. The CDR3 nucleotides read TGCAGTGCGACCCATTCCCGCCGGGGGCTCTACAATGAGCAGTTCTTC. Its protein is CSATHSRRGLYNEQFF.

The sample holds many counts of this clonotype. V and J are TRBV20-1 and TRBJ2-3, with D maybe TRBD2 (6 bases). Germline V lookup: CDR1 DFQATT, CDR2 SNEGSKA (reference sequence). Trimming shortened V by 4 bases and J by 5 bases, and 13 bases separated the two germline ends. CDR3 size: 13 residues. CDR3 loop: CSANRLVGDTQYF. The CDR3 DNA follows: TGCAGTGCTAACCGACTAGTCGGAGATACGCAGTATTTT.

This clonotype was picked up many times. This sequence joins TRBV11-2 and TRBJ2-2, with 9 bases fitting TRBD2. Germline CDR1 is SGHAT and CDR2 is FQNNGV. This CDR3 region has 15 residues. The V segment lost 5 bases and the J segment 7 bases; nucleotides outside the gene matches: 8. CDR3 DNA: TGTGCCAGCAGCCCCCCGGGACTAGCAATCGGGGAGCTGTTTTTT. It translates to CASSPPGLAIGELFF. Full variable domain (remainder filled in from reference TRBV11-2 and TRBJ2-2): EAGVAQSPRYKIIEKRQSVAFWCNPISGHATLYWYQQILGQGPKLLIQFQNNGVVDDSQLPKDRFSAERLKGVDSTLKIQPAKLEDSAVYLCASSPPGLAIGELFFGEGSRLTVL.

The chain employs TRBV10-3 and TRBJ2-4; D is undetermined. Germline loops: CDR1 ENHRY, CDR2 SYGVKD. The CDR3 loop spans 14 amino acids. V was shortened by 10 bases and J by 8 bases, with 21 bases between the two germline ends. CDR3 nucleotides: TGTGCCAGCAGCGCCGAATCGGGCTTTGACATTCAGTACTTC. Translated, it gives CASSAESGFDIQYF.

The chain combines TRBV15 with TRBJ1-5; maybe TRBD1 (5 bases). This CDR3 is built from 14 residues. V was shortened by 8 bases and J by 5 bases, with 16 bases between the two germline ends. Germline V gives CDR1 LNHNV, CDR2 YYDKDF (reference sequence). CDR3 amino acids: CATRGAGPHQPQHF. As DNA, the CDR3 is TGTGCCACCCGGGGCGCAGGGCCTCATCAGCCCCAGCATTTT.

This clonotype has a count of ten or more. This chain joins TRBV5-1 and TRBJ1-1, with D tentatively TRBD1 (5 bases). V was cut by 3 bases and J by 4 bases, with 13 bases left in between. Per the germline V gene, CDR1 is SGHRS and CDR2 is YFSETQ. CDR3 length: 14 amino acids. CDR3 nucleotide sequence: TGCGCCAGCAGCTGGGGGACCGAGGGCACTGAAGCTTTCTTT. Translated: CASSWGTEGTEAFF.

V is TRBV19 and J is TRBJ1-2; D unresolved. The CDR3 extends over 14 amino acids. V gave up 3 bases and J gave up 2 bases, with 10 bases separating them. The germline CDR1 and CDR2 sequences are LNHDA and SQIVND (reference sequence). The CDR3 region has the DNA TGTGCCAGTAGTATTTCGGGATCAAACTATGGCTACACCTTC. It encodes CASSISGSNYGYTF.

This sequence joins TRBV19 and TRBJ2-5, with 9 positions matching TRBD1. CDR1 is LNHDA and CDR2 is SQIVND in the germline V gene (reference sequence). This CDR3 has 13 residues. The V gene end was trimmed by 8 bases and the J gene end by 4 bases; junction bases not matched to a gene: 5. This CDR3 reads CASYDRGGETQYF. The CDR3, as DNA: TGTGCCAGTTACGACAGGGGGGGAGAGACCCAGTACTTC.

The rearrangement uses TRBV6-1 and TRBJ2-4, with 11 bases aligning to TRBD2. Germline V gives CDR1 MNHNS, CDR2 SASEGT. Trimming removed 2 bases from V and 0 bases from J; junction bases left unmatched: 6. This CDR3 region has 18 residues. The CDR3 spells CASSESSGGRLAKNIQYF. In DNA form, the CDR3 reads TGTGCCAGCAGTGAATCTAGCGGGGGGCGGCTAGCCAAAAACATTCAGTACTTC.

This chain links TRBV7-9 with TRBJ1-5, with a possible D match to TRBD1 (5 bases). Germline V lookup: CDR1 SEHNR, CDR2 FQNEAQ (reference sequence). The CDR3 totals 16 residues. V was shortened by 5 bases and J by 3 bases, with 17 bases between the two germline ends. The chain's CDR3 is CASSATGGDPNQPQHF. The CDR3 DNA reads as TGTGCCAGCAGCGCGACGGGGGGAGACCCCAATCAGCCCCAGCATTTT.

Many counts were recorded for this clonotype. The rearrangement links TRBV5-6 to TRBJ2-3, with D tentatively TRBD2 (5 bases). The CDR3 has 19 residues. Trimming removed 3 bases from V and 2 bases from J, with 25 bases in between. Germline V CDR1 and CDR2: SGHDT, YYEEEE. Here the CDR3 reads CASSSPLIDPVANTDTQYF. Here the CDR3 DNA reads TGTGCCAGCAGCTCGCCCTTAATTGATCCGGTAGCGAACACAGATACGCAGTATTTT.

Regarding this clonotype: A junction boundary mismatches the germline segment, possibly from a read error. The gene calls are TRBV7-7 and TRBJ1-5, with no clear D. CDR1 SSHAT and CDR2 FNYEAQ come from the germline V gene (reference sequence). The CDR3 has 19 amino acids. CDR3 DNA: TGTGCTAGCAGCTTTTCAGGCGGCGTAATGGTGGCCCGAAATCAGCCCCAGCATTTT. As protein: CASSFSGGVMVARNQPQHF.

This clonotype was seen more than once but under ten times. The chain carries TRBV12-3 or TRBV12-4 and TRBJ1-2; no clear D gene. This CDR3 comprises 15 residues. Trimming stripped 3 bases from V and 0 bases from J, with 11 bases between. The CDR3 is CASSLGRPANYGYTF. Written as DNA, the CDR3 is TGTGCCAGCAGTTTGGGCAGGCCCGCTAACTATGGCTACACCTTC.

V usage is TRBV5-6 and J usage is TRBJ1-6, with no clear D. The CDR3 has 15 amino acids. Germline CDR1 reads SGHDT; CDR2 reads YYEEEE. V shed 0 bases and J shed 7 bases, with 11 bases lying between them. In DNA, the CDR3 is TGTGCCAGCAGCTTGGAGGTAGGCCGGAATTCACCCCTCCACTTT. Its translation: CASSLEVGRNSPLHF.

This clonotype was observed at least ten times. The chain uses TRBV27 and TRBJ2-1; unclear D gene. The germline CDR1 and CDR2 sequences are MNHEY and SMNVEV (reference sequence). The CDR3 extends over 13 amino acids. Deletions cut 1 base from V and 5 bases from J, with 6 bases between. The CDR3 region has the DNA TGTGCCAGCAGTTTATTAGACAACAATGAGCAGTTCTTC. Protein: CASSLLDNNEQFF.

This clonotype has just a few counts. V gene TRBV6-1 combines with J gene TRBJ1-5; 7 bases are shared with TRBD1. Trimming removed 5 bases from V and 7 bases from J; junction bases left unmatched: 8. The CDR3 consists of 14 residues. From germline, CDR1 is MNHNS and CDR2 SASEGT. The chain's CDR3 is CASSTGVGSQPQHF. The DNA for the CDR3 is TGTGCCAGCAGTACAGGGGTGGGAAGCCAGCCCCAGCATTTT.

This clonotype came up many times. The genes are TRBV2 and TRBJ1-1; TRBD1 is a possible D gene (5 bases). Germline lookup yields CDR1 SNHLY and CDR2 FYNNEI. The CDR3 sequence is 13 residues long. V gave up 8 bases and J gave up 0 bases, with 10 bases separating them. The CDR3 nucleotides read TGTGCCAGCTGGAGGGGCTTGAACACTGAAGCTTTCTTT. It translates to CASWRGLNTEAFF.

This clonotype was seen at least ten times. This chain links TRBV2 with TRBJ2-1, with 10 positions matching TRBD2. The CDR3 has 16 residues. Losses at the gene ends were 8 bases for V and 1 base for J; bases not matched to a gene: 8. Germline V CDR1 and CDR2: SNHLY, FYNNEI. The CDR3 reads CASGEQTSGSYNEQFF. The CDR3 coding sequence is TGTGCCAGCGGGGAACAGACTAGCGGGTCCTACAATGAGCAGTTCTTC.

This clonotype came up many times. This chain connects TRBV20-1 to TRBJ1-1, with unresolved D. The CDR3 has 15 residues. The germline V gene encodes CDR1 DFQATT and CDR2 SNEGSKA (reference sequence). V lost 5 bases and J lost 0, with 16 bases in between. CDR3 in amino acids: CSAPSGRGLNTEAFF. In nucleotides, the CDR3 is TGCAGTGCTCCTTCCGGGCGGGGATTGAACACTGAAGCTTTCTTT.

This clonotype was picked up many times. J is TRBJ1-5 and V is TRBV10-3; D uncertain. Germline V gene sequence: CDR1 ENHRY, CDR2 SYGVKD. The CDR3 spans 13 residues. Deletions cut 2 bases from V and 0 bases from J, with 2 bases between. In nucleotides, the CDR3 is TGTGCCATCAGTGAGGGTAGCAATCAGCCCCAGCATTTT. Translating gives CAISEGSNQPQHF.

Points on this clonotype: A much larger clonotype is one base distant, so this may be a read error. The chain has TRBV20-1 and TRBJ1-5; D may be TRBD1 (5 bases). The CDR3 totals 15 residues. The V end lost 5 bases, the J end lost 6 bases, and 20 bases lay between the germline ends. The germline CDR1 and CDR2 sequences are DFQATT and SNEGSKA (reference sequence). The CDR3 spells CSAGRSWAGLQPQHF. The CDR3 DNA reads as TGCAGTGCTGGGAGGTCGTGGGCAGGGCTTCAGCCCCAGCATTTT.

Points on this clonotype: Being one base from a much bigger clone, this may be a read error. The J gene is TRBJ2-5, the V gene TRBV6-2 or TRBV6-3, with D possibly being TRBD1 (6 bases). The CDR3 is made up of 13 amino acids. Looked up from germline, CDR1 is MNHEY and CDR2 is SVGEGT. Trimming took 8 bases from V and 3 from J, leaving 13 bases between them. In DNA form, the CDR3 reads TGTGCCAGCGTGAGGACAGATAAAGAGACCCAGTACTTC. Protein: CASVRTDKETQYF.

Turning to this clonotype: It is likely a read error, because the conserved phenylalanine at the end of the CDR3 is missing. CDR3 in DNA: TGTGCCAGCAGCCCCCCTGCAGTTTGGGGCACAGATACGCAGTATCTT. Translating gives CASSPPAVWGTDTQYL. The chain couples TRBV3-1 to TRBJ2-3, with D hard to call. Germline-derived CDR1 and CDR2 are LGHDT and YNNKEL (reference sequence). CDR3 size: 16 residues. The V gene lost 4 bases and the J gene lost 1 base, with 15 bases spanning the gap.

This chain joins TRBV12-3 or TRBV12-4 and TRBJ2-7; D possibly corresponds to TRBD2 (5 bases). This CDR3 contains 13 residues. The V end lost 2 bases, the J end lost 7 bases, and 12 bases lay between the germline ends. As DNA, the CDR3 is TGTGCCAGCAGTTTATTTACGACGGGAGAGCAGTACTTC. It codes for CASSLFTTGEQYF.

The sample holds a few counts of this clonotype. The J gene is TRBJ1-6, the V gene TRBV6-1; 8 bases fit TRBD1. The CDR3 extends over 15 amino acids. From germline, CDR1 is MNHNS and CDR2 SASEGT. Germline trimming cut 5 bases from V and 7 bases from J; bases unmatched to any gene: 7. The CDR3 loop is CASSRRDRTNSPLHF. The CDR3 region has the DNA TGTGCCAGCAGTCGCCGGGACAGGACGAATTCACCCCTCCACTTT.

On this clonotype itself: A much larger clone lies one base from this, so it may be a read error. J is TRBJ1-5 and V is TRBV18; tentative D call: TRBD1 (5 bases). Per germline, CDR1 KGHSH and CDR2 LQKENI. The CDR3 consists of 15 residues. The CDR3, as DNA: TGTGCCAGCCCACCACCGGGACCTAGTAGGGAGCCCCAGCATTTT. The encoded protein is CASPPPGPSREPQHF. Variable domain in full (rest from reference TRBV18 and TRBJ1-5): NAGVMQNPRHLVRRRGQEARLRCSPMKGHSHVYWYRQLPEEGLKFMVYLQKENIIDESGMPKERFSAEFPKEGPSILRIQQVVRGDSAAYFCASPPPGPSREPQHFGDGTRLSIL.